The T cell receptor beta chain under discussion was sequenced for a study of T-cell reconstitution after alpha-beta-depleted transplantation in children. General study findings and limits: In patients about two months after transplant, alpha-beta T cells reportedly arose from several hundred expanded graft clones. When one year had passed after transplant, most T-cell counts and diversity came from newly produced T cells. Surviving recipient T cells and intrathymic progenitors accounted for some patients' high TCRbeta diversity at day 60.

This sample's TCRbeta library carried unique molecular identifier barcodes. TCRdb re-derived calls from the PCR reads in MiXCR, one entry per CDR3 protein. Among 250,000 to 400,000 distinct CDR3 sequences listed, approximately 23% were seen once. With regard to this clonotype: Its target is not known.

The TCR comes from a male patient younger than 18 who had a stem cell transplant for acute lymphoblastic leukemia, so the T cells may come from the graft donor. The starting material was PBMCs, mostly from graft donor cells, obtained 180 days after TCRalphabeta/CD19-depleted stem cell transplant.

The CDR3: CSARGIGTGSNSEAFF. DNA of the CDR3: TGCAGTGCTAGAGGTATCGGGACAGGCTCTAATTCTGAAGCTTTCTTT. The chain couples TRBV20-1 to TRBJ1-1, with 8 bases aligning to TRBD1. CDR1 is DFQATT, CDR2 SNEGSKA, per germline (reference sequence). The V gene end was trimmed by 1 base and the J gene end by 6 bases; junction bases not matched to a gene: 13. CDR3 length equals 16 residues.